What follows are 12 T cell receptor beta chains derived from one specimen sequenced in a study of esophageal squamous cell carcinoma under preoperative chemotherapy. Each CDR3 protein gets one entry after TCRdb re-called the PCR reads with MiXCR. The sample lists approximately 1,300 distinct CDR3 sequences, about 29% occurring once. The time point denotes: after preoperative PTX-NDP chemotherapy. Sample collection was performed from a patient given preoperative chemotherapy. These receptors all stem from a human donor with esophageal squamous cell carcinoma. The donor label of this sample is uncertain.

This clonotype was counted only a few times. The V and J genes are TRBV4-1 and TRBJ2-1; 7 bases agree with TRBD1. Judging by the DNA end, TRBJ2-7 fits better; the J call may be wrong. Germline lookup yields CDR1 MGHRA and CDR2 YSYEKL. The length of the CDR3 is 14 residues. CDR3 sequence reads: CASSQEGQSYEQYF. The CDR3 DNA sequence: TGCGCCAGCAGCCAAGAGGGACAGTCTTACGAGCAGTACTTC.

By share of the sample, this clonotype is medium-sized. The genes are TRBV27 and TRBJ2-7; 12 bases are a match to TRBD2. CDR1 and CDR2 from the germline V gene are MNHEY and SMNVEV (reference sequence). CDR3 length equals 15 residues. Losses at the gene ends were 4 bases for V and 5 bases for J; bases not matched to a gene: 6. CDR3 amino acids: CASSSPTSGSHEQYF. The CDR3 region has the DNA TGTGCCAGCAGTTCCCCGACTAGCGGGAGCCACGAGCAGTACTTC.

In its sample, this clonotype ranks as medium-sized. The chain has TRBV7-6 and TRBJ2-6, with D possibly matching TRBD1 (5 bases). CDR1 is SGHVS and CDR2 is FNYEAQ in the germline V gene. The germline V and J ends were trimmed by 4 bases and 3 bases, with 10 bases remaining between them. The length of the CDR3 is 15 residues. CDR3 sequence: CASSYQGYGANVLTF. The CDR3 DNA reads TGTGCCAGCAGCTACCAGGGCTATGGGGCCAACGTCCTGACTTTC.

This clonotype is labeled as medium-sized. This chain uses TRBV6-5 with TRBJ2-5, with unresolved D. The closer fit of TRBJ2-7 to the DNA end suggests the J call may be wrong. Germline CDR1 MNHEY, CDR2 SVGAGI. The CDR3 is 15 amino acids. CDR3 region: CASSVVRASLYEQYF. As DNA, the CDR3 is TGTGCCAGCAGCGTCGTGCGAGCGAGCCTCTACGAGCAGTACTTC.

This clonotype counts as medium-sized (0.01 to 0.1%). The chain uses TRBV6-1 and TRBJ2-3; 9 bases are a match to TRBD2. J was trimmed by 3 bases and V by 8 bases; bases with no gene match: 21. Per the germline V gene, CDR1 is MNHNS and CDR2 is SASEGT. The length of the CDR3 is 19 residues. DNA of the CDR3: TGTGCCAGCCATCACCCTTTCTTTGGGAGCGGGAGGACGACAGATACGCAGTATTTT. Protein sequence: CASHHPFFGSGRTTDTQYF.

Points on this clonotype: At one end, the junction sequence differs from germline, possibly due to a read error. The V call is TRBV6-5, the J call TRBJ2-5; 9 bases are shared with TRBD1. Germline assignment: CDR1 MNHEY and CDR2 SVGAGI. There are 13 residues in the CDR3. The CDR3 reads CASSSTHGTGRDF. The CDR3 coding sequence is TGTGCCAGCAGTTCCACACACGGGACAGGGCGCGACTTC.

The J gene is TRBJ2-5, the V gene TRBV7-2, with 8 bases lining up with TRBD1. Germline V gives CDR1 SGHTA, CDR2 FQGNSA. Trimming cost V 3 bases and J 5 bases; bases outside gene matches: 5. The CDR3 covers 14 residues. CDR3 residues: CASSLDRDTETQYF. The CDR3 nucleotides read TGTGCCAGCAGCTTGGACAGGGACACGGAGACCCAGTACTTC.

With regard to this clonotype: At one end the junction does not follow the germline gene, possibly because of a read error. DNA of the CDR3: TGTGCCAGCAGCGTATCGAGAGCAACGAGCTCCTGCAATGAGCAGTTCTTC. Translation gives CASSVSRATSSCNEQFF. This rearrangement joins TRBV9 to TRBJ2-1; no reliable D call. CDR1 is SGDLS, CDR2 YYNGEE, per germline. CDR3 length equals 17 residues.

Points on this clonotype: One end of the junction does not line up with germline, which may come from a read error. This chain uses TRBV27 with TRBJ2-1; tentatively, D is TRBD1 or TRBD2 (5 bases each). The assigned J gene may be wrong: the sequence end matches TRBJ2-5 better. The CDR3 has 14 amino acids. Per germline, CDR1 MNHEY and CDR2 SMNVEV (reference sequence). CDR3 protein: CASSFGGKQETQYF. The CDR3 DNA reads as TGCGCCAGCAGTTTTGGGGGAAAACAAGAGACCCAGTACTTC.

This clonotype is termed medium-sized (0.01 to 0.1%). The chain uses TRBV7-2 and TRBJ2-7; D tentatively fits TRBD1 or TRBD2 (5 bases each). The CDR3 loop spans 14 amino acids. CDR1 and CDR2 (germline): SGHTA, FQGNSA. V lost 6 bases, J lost 0 bases, and 12 bases lay in between. The CDR3 loop is CASRDSGSSYEQYF. The CDR3 nucleotides read TGTGCCAGCAGAGACAGCGGTAGCTCCTACGAGCAGTACTTC. Variable domain in full (rest from reference TRBV7-2 and TRBJ2-7): GAGVSQSPSNKVTEKGKDVELRCDPISGHTALYWYRQSLGQGLEFLIYFQGNSAPDKSGLPSDRFSAERTGGSVSTLTIQRTQQEDSAVYLCASRDSGSSYEQYFGPGTRLTVT.

Judged by abundance, this clonotype is medium-sized. V usage is TRBV6-1 and J usage is TRBJ2-5; D uncertain. The CDR3 runs 11 residues. Germline loops: CDR1 MNHNS, CDR2 SASEGT. Trimming shortened V by 3 bases and J by 13 bases, and 12 bases separated the two germline ends. CDR3 region: CASSEGWSAYF. The CDR3 DNA follows: TGTGCCAGCAGTGAGGGGTGGTCAGCGTACTTC.

The chain links TRBV9 to TRBJ2-1; the match to TRBD2 covers 10 bases. The germline CDR1 and CDR2 sequences are SGDLS and YYNGEE. The junction had 7 bases not matched to a gene; V was cut back by 4 bases and J by 6 bases. The CDR3 has 15 amino acids. CDR3 amino acids: CASSPGASGSNEQFF. In DNA, the CDR3 is TGTGCCAGCAGCCCAGGGGCTAGCGGGAGCAATGAGCAGTTCTTC.